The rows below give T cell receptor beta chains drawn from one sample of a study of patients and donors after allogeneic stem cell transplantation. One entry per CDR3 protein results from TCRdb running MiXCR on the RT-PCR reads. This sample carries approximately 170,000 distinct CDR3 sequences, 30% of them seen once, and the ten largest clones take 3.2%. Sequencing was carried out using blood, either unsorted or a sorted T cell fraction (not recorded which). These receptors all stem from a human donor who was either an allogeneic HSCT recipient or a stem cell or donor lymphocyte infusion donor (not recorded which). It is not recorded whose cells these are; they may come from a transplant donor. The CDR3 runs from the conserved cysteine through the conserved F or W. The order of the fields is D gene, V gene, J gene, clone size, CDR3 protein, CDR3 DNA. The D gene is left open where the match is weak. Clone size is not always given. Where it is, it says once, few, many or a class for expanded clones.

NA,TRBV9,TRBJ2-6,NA,CASSGAIGQSGANVLTF,TGTGCCAGCAGCGGAGCCATTGGACAGTCTGGGGCCAACGTCCTGACTTTC
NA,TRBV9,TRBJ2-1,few,CASSVGARSYNEQFF,TGTGCCAGCAGCGTAGGTGCTAGGTCCTACAATGAGCAGTTCTTC
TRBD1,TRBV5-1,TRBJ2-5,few,CASSFGQGETQYF,TGCGCCAGCAGCTTCGGACAGGGAGAGACCCAGTACTTC
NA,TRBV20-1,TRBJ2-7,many,CSAPFDRSYEQYF,TGCAGTGCTCCTTTCGACAGGTCCTACGAGCAGTACTTC
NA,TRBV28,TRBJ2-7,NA,CASSLRWEGPYEQYF,TGTGCCAGCAGTTTACGCTGGGAAGGCCCCTACGAGCAGTACTTC
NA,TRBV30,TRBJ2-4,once,CAWTRPDNPLAKNIQYF,TGTGCCTGGACCCGCCCCGACAATCCTCTAGCCAAAAACATTCAGTACTTC
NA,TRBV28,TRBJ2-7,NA,CASNEGGRIDYEQYF,TGTGCCAGCAACGAGGGGGGGAGAATCGACTACGAGCAGTACTTC
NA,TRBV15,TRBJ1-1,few,CATSRVPGLNTEAFF,TGTGCCACCAGCAGAGTGCCGGGATTGAACACTGAAGCTTTCTTT
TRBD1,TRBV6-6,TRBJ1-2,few,CASTPGQGAKGYTF,TGTGCCAGTACCCCGGGACAGGGGGCAAAAGGCTACACCTTC
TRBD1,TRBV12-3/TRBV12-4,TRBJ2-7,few,CASRPGQLIYEQYF,TGTGCCAGCAGGCCGGGACAGTTAATCTACGAGCAGTACTTC
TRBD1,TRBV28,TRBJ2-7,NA,CASSGYRGLSYEQYF,TGTGCCAGCAGTGGTTACAGGGGGCTCTCCTACGAGCAGTACTTC
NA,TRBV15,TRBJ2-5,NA,CATSRDSGTQYF,TGTGCCACCAGCAGAGATAGCGGGACCCAGTACTTC
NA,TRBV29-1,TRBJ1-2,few,CSVEEDTNYGYTF,TGCAGCGTTGAAGAGGACACTAACTATGGCTACACCTTC
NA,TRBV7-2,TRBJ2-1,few,CASSPVDYNEQFF,TGTGCCAGCAGCCCGGTCGACTACAATGAGCAGTTCTTC
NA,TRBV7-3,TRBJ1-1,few,CASSNGPSTEAFF,TGTGCCAGCAGCAACGGACCGAGCACTGAAGCTTTCTTT
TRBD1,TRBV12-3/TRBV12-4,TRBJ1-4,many,CASSRDRGSEKLFF,TGTGCCAGCAGTCGAGACAGGGGGAGCGAAAAACTGTTTTTT
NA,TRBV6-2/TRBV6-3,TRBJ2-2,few,CASNLPGELFF,TGTGCCAGCAACCTCCCCGGGGAGCTGTTTTTT
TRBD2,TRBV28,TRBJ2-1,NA,CASTEPSGRADFGDEQFF,TGTGCCAGCACCGAGCCGAGCGGGAGGGCAGACTTTGGGGATGAGCAGTTCTTC
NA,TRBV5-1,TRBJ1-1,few,CASSWHSPSTEAFF,TGCGCCAGCAGTTGGCATAGCCCGTCCACTGAAGCTTTCTTT
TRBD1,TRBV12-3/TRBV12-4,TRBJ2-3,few,CASSFRDRGKKDTQYF,TGTGCCAGCAGTTTCCGCGACAGGGGGAAGAAAGATACGCAGTATTTT
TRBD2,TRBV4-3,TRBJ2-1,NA,CASSRREVVTNEQFF,TGCGCCAGCAGCCGACGGGAGGTGGTAACCAATGAGCAGTTCTTC
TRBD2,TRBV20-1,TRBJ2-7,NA,CSARDGGDPWSSYEQYF,TGCAGTGCTAGAGATGGGGGGGACCCCTGGAGCTCCTACGAGCAGTACTTC
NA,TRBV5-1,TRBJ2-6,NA,CATAGGFSGANVLTF,TGCGCCACCGCAGGGGGGTTCTCTGGGGCCAACGTCCTGACTTTC
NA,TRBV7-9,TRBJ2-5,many,CASSLVQETQYF,TGTGCCAGCAGCTTGGTGCAAGAGACCCAGTACTTC
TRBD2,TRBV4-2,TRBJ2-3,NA,CASSQVAGRGGSDTQYF,TGTGCCAGCAGCCAAGTTGCAGGACGGGGGGGGTCAGATACGCAGTATTTT
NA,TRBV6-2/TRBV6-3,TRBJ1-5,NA,CASSYRAENQPQHF,TGTGCCAGCAGTTACAGGGCAGAGAATCAGCCCCAGCATTTT
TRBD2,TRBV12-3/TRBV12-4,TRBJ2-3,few,CASSLFGLAASDTQYF,TGTGCCAGCAGTTTGTTCGGACTAGCGGCGTCAGATACGCAGTATTTT
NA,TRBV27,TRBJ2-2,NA,CASSTIGGLSGELFF,TGTGCCAGCAGCACCATCGGGGGGCTAAGCGGGGAGCTGTTTTTT
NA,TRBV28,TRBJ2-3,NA,CASSLTAPDTQYF,TGTGCCAGCAGTTTGACCGCGCCGGATACGCAGTATTTT
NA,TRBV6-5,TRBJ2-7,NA,CASSRGAGPREQYF,TGTGCCAGCAGTCGGGGGGCAGGGCCAAGGGAGCAGTACTTC
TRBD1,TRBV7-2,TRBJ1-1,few,CASSPGQGQAFF,TGTGCCAGCAGCCCGGGACAGGGCCAAGCTTTCTTT
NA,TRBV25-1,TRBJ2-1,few,CASSLVGLINEQFF,TGTGCCAGCAGTCTGGTGGGTTTGATCAATGAGCAGTTCTTC
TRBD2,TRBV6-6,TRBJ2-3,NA,CASSPPEAGGDTQYF,TGTGCCAGCAGTCCCCCCGAAGCGGGAGGAGATACGCAGTATTTT
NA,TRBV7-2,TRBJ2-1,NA,CASSPGSDSYNEQFF,TGTGCCAGCAGCCCCGGGAGTGATTCCTACAATGAGCAGTTCTTC
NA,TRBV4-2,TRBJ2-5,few,CASSQGLGETQYF,TGTGCCAGCAGCCAAGGGCTGGGGGAGACCCAGTACTTC
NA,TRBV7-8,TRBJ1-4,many,CASSFRQANEKLFF,TGTGCCAGCAGCTTCCGACAGGCTAATGAAAAACTGTTTTTT
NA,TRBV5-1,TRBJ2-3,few,CASSLDGATDTQYF,TGCGCCAGCAGCTTGGATGGGGCGACAGATACGCAGTATTTT
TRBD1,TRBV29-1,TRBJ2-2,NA,CSVPRDRGTGELFF,TGCAGCGTGCCCCGGGACAGGGGAACCGGGGAGCTGTTTTTT
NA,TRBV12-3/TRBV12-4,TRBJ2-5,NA,CASSFVGLETQYF,TGTGCCAGCAGTTTCGTAGGGCTTGAGACCCAGTACTTC
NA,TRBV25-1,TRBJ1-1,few,CASRDRQYTEAFF,TGTGCCAGCAGAGATAGACAGTACACTGAAGCTTTCTTT
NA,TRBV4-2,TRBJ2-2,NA,CASSQDPGHLNTGELFF,TGTGCCAGCAGCCAAGACCCGGGACACTTAAACACCGGGGAGCTGTTTTTT
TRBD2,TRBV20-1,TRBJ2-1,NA,CSARPKAGASYNEQFF,TGCAGTGCTAGACCAAAAGCGGGAGCCTCCTACAATGAGCAGTTCTTC
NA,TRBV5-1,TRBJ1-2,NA,CASSGQEYGYTF,TGCGCCAGCAGCGGGCAGGAATATGGCTACACCTTC
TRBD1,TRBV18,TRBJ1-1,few,CASSPRQGRGTEAFF,TGTGCCAGCTCACCCCGACAGGGTCGAGGTACTGAAGCTTTCTTT
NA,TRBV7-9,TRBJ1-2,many,CASSLGPQSGYTF,TGTGCCAGCAGCTTAGGACCACAGTCTGGCTACACCTTC